This TCR beta chain was sequenced for a study of technical replicates of blood from a handful of donors. TCRdb keeps only in-frame clones here, not all; method: immunoSEQ multiplex PCR. Of around 67,000 clones in the sample, around 95% were seen once. Germline values: CDR1 SQVTM, CDR2 ANQGSEA. The V gene end was trimmed by 7 bases and the J gene end by 4 bases; junction bases not matched to a gene: 12. CDR3 length equals 14 residues. The source material was T cells isolated from PBMCs. The chain carries TRBV29-1 and TRBJ1-2; 7 positions match TRBD1. This clonotype was sampled from a human donor in good health. The CDR3 protein is CSAQIQGTLYGYTF. As DNA, the CDR3 is TGCAGCGCTCAGATACAGGGGACCCTCTATGGCTACACCTTC.